These 3 T cell receptor beta chains were sequenced from one sample in a study of blood T cell repertoires in COVID-19. Clones were read by immunoSEQ multiplex PCR, and TCRdb kept only the in-frame ones, dropping some. The table shows around 130,000 clones, with roughly 89% occurring only once. Material for sequencing was PBMCs or T cells enriched from blood (not recorded which). Every receptor here comes from a woman in her 30s who had recovered from COVID-19.

The J gene is TRBJ1-1, the V gene TRBV5-1; D is perhaps TRBD1 (5 bases). Per germline, CDR1 SGHRS and CDR2 YFSETQ. The CDR3 is 14 amino acids. With 8 bases removed from V and 1 base from J, the gap between germline ends came to 15 bases. CDR3 in DNA: TGCGCCAGTACAGCGGGACCCTCGAACACTGAAGCTTTCTTT. This codes for CASTAGPSNTEAFF.

This clone was observed a single time. The rearrangement links TRBV11-3 to TRBJ2-2, with 7 positions matching TRBD2. Germline V gene sequence: CDR1 SGHNT, CDR2 YENEEA. This CDR3 has 17 amino acids. Germline trimming cut 6 bases from V and 2 bases from J; bases unmatched to any gene: 12. The CDR3 sequence is CASSPGWRERNTGELFF. DNA for the CDR3: TGTGCCAGCAGTCCCGGTTGGCGGGAGAGAAACACCGGGGAGCTGTTTTTT.

The V and J genes are TRBV4-1 and TRBJ2-6; TRBD1 matches at 11 bases. V lost 2 bases to trimming and J lost 2 bases; unmatched junction nucleotides: 8. Germline V lookup: CDR1 MGHRA, CDR2 YSYEKL. This CDR3 is built from 19 residues. CDR3 in amino acids: CASSQLPGTGGTGANVLTF. The CDR3 DNA follows: TGCGCCAGCAGCCAACTCCCAGGGACAGGGGGTACTGGGGCCAACGTCCTGACTTTC.